This T cell receptor beta chain was sequenced in a study of blood T cells in healthy people across ages (dated by TCRdb to between 2014 and 2017). As for the study more broadly: Template switching captured roughly one uniquely barcoded TCR beta cDNA molecule per two T cells in model experiments. The donors were split into four age groups: young (average about 15 years), middle-aged (roughly 40), aged (approximately 59) and long-lived (about 82). Using deep sequencing normalized with unique cDNA molecular identifiers, the study measured how TCR beta repertoire diversity changes with age. Two additional independent replicas of 1 million unique cDNA reads from the same blood draw were analyzed for two donors (one aged 18 to 30 and one aged 80 or older).

Library preparation was by 5' RACE. These reads were obtained on an Illumina HiSeq 2500. A second PCR of roughly 6 to 12 cycles was run with a J-beta primer mix and a sample-barcoded 5' primer. A unique molecular identifier was introduced onto each TCR beta cDNA molecule by a template-switch 5' adaptor carrying 12 random nucleotides. Each sample yielded at least 3 million CDR3-containing paired-end reads. All of the RNA was converted into first-strand cDNA using the Mint cDNA synthesis kit, with a TRBC-specific oligonucleotide serving as the primer. After uracil-DNA glycosylase treatment, a first 18-cycle PCR used universal primers M1SS and BC2_uni_R on all cDNA. The paper's processing steps were these. Each sample was normalized by randomly selecting 1 million high-quality reads, each carrying a distinct molecular identifier. Instead of being binned into consensus sequences, reads with shared molecular identifiers were discarded. CDR3 identification, clonotype clustering and error correction used MiTCR with a Q25 quality threshold and the strictest error-elimination algorithm. Lower-bound total TCR beta diversity was estimated with a nonparametric unseen species model using Euler transformation. The public reads were reprocessed in TCRdb via fastp at Q25 and MiXCR, keeping in-frame beta chains. Records with the same CDR3 protein are collapsed into one entry carrying the most frequent genes and DNA. TCRdb's processing, not the study's, gives the V and J calls here. In this sample the table shows approximately 800,000 distinct CDR3 sequences, approximately 24% of which occur a single time. The ten top clones hold approximately 2.9% of the sample.

The 35 to 40 donors, aged about 6 to 95 years, were systemically healthy Caucasian individuals from Russia. Each donor gave 8.5 to 10 milliliters of peripheral blood, collected into EDTA-treated Vacutainer tubes. Ficoll-Paque density-gradient centrifugation was used to isolate PBMCs, with at least 6.5 million per sample. Total RNA was extracted from PBMCs with Trizol reagent, with at least 6 micrograms obtained per sample. For every donor, flow cytometry on a PBMC aliquot measured the percentage of naive CD45RAhigh/CD27high T cells. Study-wide findings and limitations: Estimates of total diversity based on one million sequenced T cells were regarded as lower bounds and as underestimates. Observed TCR beta diversity correlated strongly with the percentage of naive T cells measured by flow cytometry. Because donor CMV infection status was unknown, age-related changes in expanded clonotypes were potentially confounded. Observed TCR beta diversity per million T cells fell roughly linearly with age, and a significant reduction was already apparent by age roughly 40. Conclusive comparison of naive and antigen-experienced compartments was prevented by the profiling of bulk unsorted PBMCs. Compared with the aged group, the long-lived group had more naive CD4+ T cells, fewer expanded clones and increased TCR diversity, a pattern suggesting age selection.

About this clonotype itself: Its antigen is still unknown. Per-nucleotide qualities are absent, and no much larger clonotype sits a single base away.

Looking up the germline V gene yields CDR1 SGHRS and CDR2 YFSETQ. V is clipped by 5 bases and J by 3 bases, and the sequence between their germline boundaries is 14 bases long. Reading from cysteine to phenylalanine, the CDR3 counts 14 amino acids. Only the CDR3 part of the read is kept: 42 bases, read in frame from the first base. These data were likewise used in another study, on T cells of mothers and their children. The second investigation adds: Nine systemically healthy Caucasian individuals, comprising three mothers and their six children, were included as donors. cDNA synthesis used all of the extracted RNA, with around 1.5 ug of RNA in each 15 ul reaction. In the second PCR, the M1S primer added sample barcodes and 2-4 random nucleotides. More than 9 million TCR beta CDR3 reads were obtained from each mother, and about 3 million reads were obtained from each child. TCR recombination output is similarly shaped by thymic selection in related and unrelated pairs, with a minor effect exerted by inherited differences. Normalized repertoire overlap in related mother-child pairs was always slightly higher than in unrelated mother-child pairs, but the difference was never significant. No persistent microchimeric T cell clones were found, with a detection sensitivity of 85 to 100 clones per million clonotypes. In the study, deep NGS was used to compare the TCR beta repertoires of mothers and children, and features distinguishing related mother-child pairs from unrelated individuals were sought. The mean age was approximately 41 +/- 4 years for the mothers and roughly 10 +/- 4 years for the children. After adapter ligation with NEBNext reagents, the libraries were sequenced on Illumina HiSeq 2000 with 100+100 nt paired-end reads. Mother and child libraries were prepared a month apart and sequenced in separate runs to prevent cross-contamination. For each donor, between roughly 450,000 and 2,100,000 distinct TCR beta clonotypes were identified. Naive TCR beta clonotypes were estimated from low-frequency clonotypes matched to each donor's FACS-determined naive share, without sorting.

Sequencing input: blood. This sequence was found in a boy aged 5-17 years in good health. The V and J genes are TRBV5-1 and TRBJ2-5; TRBD2 could be the D gene, as 6 bases match. The DNA sequence is as follows: TGCGCCAGCAGTGGTCCTAGCGCGGAAGAGACCCAGTACTTC. Its protein reads: CASSGPSAEETQYF.